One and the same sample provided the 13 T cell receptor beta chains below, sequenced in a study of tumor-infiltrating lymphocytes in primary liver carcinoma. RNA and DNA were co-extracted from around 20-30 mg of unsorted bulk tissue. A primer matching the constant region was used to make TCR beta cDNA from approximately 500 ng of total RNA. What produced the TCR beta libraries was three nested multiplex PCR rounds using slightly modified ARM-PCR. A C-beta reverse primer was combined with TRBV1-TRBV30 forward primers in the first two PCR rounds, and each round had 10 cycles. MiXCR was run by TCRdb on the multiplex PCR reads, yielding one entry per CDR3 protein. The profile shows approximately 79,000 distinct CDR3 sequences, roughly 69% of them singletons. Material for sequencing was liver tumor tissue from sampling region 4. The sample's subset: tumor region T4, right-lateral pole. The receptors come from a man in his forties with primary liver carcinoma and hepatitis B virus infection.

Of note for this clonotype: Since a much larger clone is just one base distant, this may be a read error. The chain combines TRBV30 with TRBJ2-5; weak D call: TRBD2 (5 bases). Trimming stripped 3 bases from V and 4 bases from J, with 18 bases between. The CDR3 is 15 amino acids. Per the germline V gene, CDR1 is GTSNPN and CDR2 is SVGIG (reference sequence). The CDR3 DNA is TGTGCCTGGAGGGGATTGCGGGCGTACCGAGAGACCCAGTACTTC. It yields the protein CAWRGLRAYRETQYF.

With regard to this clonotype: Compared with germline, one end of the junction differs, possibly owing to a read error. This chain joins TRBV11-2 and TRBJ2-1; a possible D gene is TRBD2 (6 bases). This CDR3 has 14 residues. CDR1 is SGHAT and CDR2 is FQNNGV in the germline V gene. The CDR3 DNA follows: TGTGCCAGTAGTTCAGCGGGCCCTGTGAATGAGCGGTTCTTC. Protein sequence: CASSSAGPVNERFF.

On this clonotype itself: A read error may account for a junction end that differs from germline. CDR3 nucleotide sequence: TGTACCAGCGGTTTAGCCGCGGGCGAGCAGTACTTC. Encoded protein: CTSGLAAGEQYF. The chain uses TRBV12-3 or TRBV12-4 and TRBJ2-7, with D perhaps TRBD2 (5 bases). The CDR3 totals 12 residues.

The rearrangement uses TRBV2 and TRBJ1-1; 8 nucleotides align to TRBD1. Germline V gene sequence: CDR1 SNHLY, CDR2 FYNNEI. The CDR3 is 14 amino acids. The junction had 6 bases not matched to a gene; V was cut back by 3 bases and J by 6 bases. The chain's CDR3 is CASSDRRGRSEAFF. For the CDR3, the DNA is TGTGCCAGCAGTGATCGCAGGGGGCGGTCTGAAGCTTTCTTT. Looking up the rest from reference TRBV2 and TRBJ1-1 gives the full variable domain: EPEVTQTPSHQVTQMGQEVILRCVPISNHLYFYWYRQILGQKVEFLVSFYNNEISEKSEIFDDQFSVERPDGSNFTLKIRSTKLEDSAMYFCASSDRRGRSEAFFGQGTRLTVV.

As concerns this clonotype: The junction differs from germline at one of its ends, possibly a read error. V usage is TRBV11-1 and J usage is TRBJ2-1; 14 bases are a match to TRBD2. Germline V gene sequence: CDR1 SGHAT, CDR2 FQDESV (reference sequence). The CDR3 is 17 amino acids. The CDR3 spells CSSSLGLAGEVVNEQFF. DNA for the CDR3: TGTTCCAGCAGCCTGGGACTAGCGGGAGAAGTTGTCAATGAGCAGTTTTTC. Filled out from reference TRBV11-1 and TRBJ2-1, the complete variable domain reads EAEVAQSPRYKITEKSQAVAFWCDPISGHATLYWYRQILGQGPELLVQFQDESVVDDSQLPKDRFSAERLKGVDSTLKIQPAELGDSAMYLCSSSLGLAGEVVNEQFFGPGTRLTVL.

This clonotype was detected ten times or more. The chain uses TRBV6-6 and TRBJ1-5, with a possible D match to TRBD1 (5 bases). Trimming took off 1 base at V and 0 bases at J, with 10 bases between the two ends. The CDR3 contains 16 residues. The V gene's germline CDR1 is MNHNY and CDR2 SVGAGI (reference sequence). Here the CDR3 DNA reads TGTGCCAGCAGTTACTACAGGACTTATAGCAATCAGCCCCAGCATTTT. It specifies CASSYYRTYSNQPQHF.

The CDR3 region is CASSQGTYYEQYF. The CDR3 DNA reads TGTGCCAGCAGCCAAGGGACCTACTACGAGCAGTACTTC. The chain couples TRBV14 to TRBJ2-7; D gene uncertain. V lost 1 base and J lost 3, with 7 bases in between. CDR1 and CDR2 (germline): SGHDN, FVKESK. CDR3 length equals 13 residues.

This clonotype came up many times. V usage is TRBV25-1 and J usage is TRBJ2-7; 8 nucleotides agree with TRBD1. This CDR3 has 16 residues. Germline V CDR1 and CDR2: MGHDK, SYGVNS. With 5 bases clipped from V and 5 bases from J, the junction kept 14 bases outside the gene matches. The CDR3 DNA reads TGTGCCAGCAGTCCCCCCCGGACAGGGTGGGTCCACGAGCAGTACTTC. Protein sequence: CASSPPRTGWVHEQYF.

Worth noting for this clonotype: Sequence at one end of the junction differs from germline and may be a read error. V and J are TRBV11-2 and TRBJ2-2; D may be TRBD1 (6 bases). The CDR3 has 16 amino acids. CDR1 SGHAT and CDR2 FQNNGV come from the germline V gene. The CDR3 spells CASSFRQASNTGELYF. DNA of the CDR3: TGTGCCAGCAGCTTCAGACAGGCTTCGAACACCGGGGAGCTCTATTTT.

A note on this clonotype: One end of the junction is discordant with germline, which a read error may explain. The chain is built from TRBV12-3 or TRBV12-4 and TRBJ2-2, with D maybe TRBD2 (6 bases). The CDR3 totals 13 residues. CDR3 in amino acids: CTSSPGRGGELFF. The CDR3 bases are TGTACCAGCAGTCCAGGGCGGGGCGGTGAGCTGTTTTTT.

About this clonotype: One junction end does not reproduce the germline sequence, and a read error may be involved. The CDR3 region is CVSRQDSSYNEQFF. The CDR3 DNA is TGTGTCAGCCGACAAGACAGTTCCTACAATGAGCAGTTCTTC. The chain uses TRBV2 and TRBJ2-1; perhaps TRBD1 as D (5 bases). Germline-derived CDR1 and CDR2 are SNHLY and FYNNEI. The CDR3 has 14 residues.

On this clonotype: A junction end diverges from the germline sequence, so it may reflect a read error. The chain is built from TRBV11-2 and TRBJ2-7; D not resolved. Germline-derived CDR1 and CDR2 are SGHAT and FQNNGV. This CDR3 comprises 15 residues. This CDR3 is CTSSTAPGPGYELFF. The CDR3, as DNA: TGTACCAGCAGCACGGCACCGGGTCCGGGCTACGAGCTGTTCTTC.

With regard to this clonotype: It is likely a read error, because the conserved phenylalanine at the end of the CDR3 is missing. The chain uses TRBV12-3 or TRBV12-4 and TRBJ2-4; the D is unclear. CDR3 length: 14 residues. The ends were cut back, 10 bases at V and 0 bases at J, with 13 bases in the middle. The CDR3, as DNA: TGTGCCATCGCCCGGGCCCAAGCCAAAAACATTCAGTACCTC. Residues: CAIARAQAKNIQYL.